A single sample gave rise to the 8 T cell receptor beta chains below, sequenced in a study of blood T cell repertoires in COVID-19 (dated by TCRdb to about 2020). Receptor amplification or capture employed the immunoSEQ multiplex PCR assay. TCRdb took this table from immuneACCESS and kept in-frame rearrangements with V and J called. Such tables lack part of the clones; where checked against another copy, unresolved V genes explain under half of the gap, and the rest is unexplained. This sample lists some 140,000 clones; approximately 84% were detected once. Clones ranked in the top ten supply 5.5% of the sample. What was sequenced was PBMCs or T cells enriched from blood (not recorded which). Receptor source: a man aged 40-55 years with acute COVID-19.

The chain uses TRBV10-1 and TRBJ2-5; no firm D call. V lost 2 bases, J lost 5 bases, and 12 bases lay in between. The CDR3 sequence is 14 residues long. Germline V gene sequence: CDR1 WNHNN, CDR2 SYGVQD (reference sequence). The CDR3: CASSEGSGWETQYF. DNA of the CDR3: TGCGCCAGCAGTGAGGGATCAGGTTGGGAGACCCAGTACTTC.

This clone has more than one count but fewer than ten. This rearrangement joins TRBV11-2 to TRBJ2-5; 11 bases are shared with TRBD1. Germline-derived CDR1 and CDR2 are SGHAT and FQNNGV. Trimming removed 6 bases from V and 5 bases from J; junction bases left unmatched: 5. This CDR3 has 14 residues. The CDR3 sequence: CASREDRGQETQYF. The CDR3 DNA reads TGTGCCAGCAGAGAGGACAGGGGGCAGGAGACCCAGTACTTC. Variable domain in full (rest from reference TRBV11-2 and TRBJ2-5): EAGVAQSPRYKIIEKRQSVAFWCNPISGHATLYWYQQILGQGPKLLIQFQNNGVVDDSQLPKDRFSAERLKGVDSTLKIQPAKLEDSAVYLCASREDRGQETQYFGPGTRLLVL.

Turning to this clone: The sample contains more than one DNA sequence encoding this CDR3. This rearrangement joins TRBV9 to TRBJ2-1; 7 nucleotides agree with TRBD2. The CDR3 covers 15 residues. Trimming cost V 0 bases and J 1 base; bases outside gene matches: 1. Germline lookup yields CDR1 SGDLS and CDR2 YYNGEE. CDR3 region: CASSVVSGSYNEQFF. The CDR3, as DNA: TGTGCCAGCAGCGTAGTTAGCGGGTCCTACAATGAGCAGTTCTTC.

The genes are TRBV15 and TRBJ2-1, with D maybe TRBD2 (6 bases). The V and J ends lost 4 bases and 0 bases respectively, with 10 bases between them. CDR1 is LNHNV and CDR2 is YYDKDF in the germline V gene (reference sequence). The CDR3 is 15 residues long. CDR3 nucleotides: TGTGCCACCAGCAAGACCGGGAGCTCCTACAATGAGCAGTTCTTC. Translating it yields CATSKTGSSYNEQFF.

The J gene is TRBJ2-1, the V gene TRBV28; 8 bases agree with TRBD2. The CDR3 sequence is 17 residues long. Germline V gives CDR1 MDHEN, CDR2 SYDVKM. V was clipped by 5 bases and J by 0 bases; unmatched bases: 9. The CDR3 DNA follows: TGTGCCAGCAGTGTAACTAGCGGAGCTCGCTCCTACAATGAGCAGTTCTTC. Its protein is CASSVTSGARSYNEQFF.

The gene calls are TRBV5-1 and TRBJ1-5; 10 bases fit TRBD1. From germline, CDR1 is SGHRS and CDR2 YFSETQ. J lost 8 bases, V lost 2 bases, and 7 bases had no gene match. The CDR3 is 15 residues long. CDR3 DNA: TGCGCCAGCAGCTTTGGACAGGGGGGGTTTGAGCCCCAGCATTTT. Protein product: CASSFGQGGFEPQHF.

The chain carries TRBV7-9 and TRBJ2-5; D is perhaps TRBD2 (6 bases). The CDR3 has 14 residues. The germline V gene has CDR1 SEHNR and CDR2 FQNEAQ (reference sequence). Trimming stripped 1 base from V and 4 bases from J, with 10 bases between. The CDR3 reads CASSLVGGGETQYF. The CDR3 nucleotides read TGTGCCAGCAGCTTAGTTGGGGGAGGAGAGACCCAGTACTTC.

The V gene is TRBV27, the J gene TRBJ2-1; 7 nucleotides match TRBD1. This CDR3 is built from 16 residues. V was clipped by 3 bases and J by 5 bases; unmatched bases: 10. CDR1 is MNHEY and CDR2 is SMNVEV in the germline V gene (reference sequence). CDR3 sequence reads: CASSLIGTEHNNEQFF. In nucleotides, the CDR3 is TGTGCCAGCAGTTTGATCGGGACAGAGCATAACAATGAGCAGTTCTTC.